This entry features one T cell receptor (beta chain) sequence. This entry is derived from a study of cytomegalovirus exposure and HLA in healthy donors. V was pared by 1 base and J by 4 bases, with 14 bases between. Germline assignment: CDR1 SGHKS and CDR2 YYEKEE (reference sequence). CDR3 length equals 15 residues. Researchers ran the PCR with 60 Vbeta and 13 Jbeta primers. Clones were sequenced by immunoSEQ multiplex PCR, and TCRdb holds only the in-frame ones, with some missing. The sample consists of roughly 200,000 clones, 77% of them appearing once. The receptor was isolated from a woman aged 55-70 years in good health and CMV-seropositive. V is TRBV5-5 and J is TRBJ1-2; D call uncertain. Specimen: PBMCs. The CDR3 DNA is TGTGCCAGCAGCTTGACCAGACTCACCTTCTATGGCTACACCTTC. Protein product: CASSLTRLTFYGYTF.